Below, 25 T cell receptor beta chains from the same sample are listed, as sequenced in a study of T cell responses to AZD1222 COVID-19 vaccine. The data were produced by immunoSEQ multiplex PCR, yet TCRdb's version contains in-frame clones alone and is incomplete. The sample lists 120,000 or so clones; around 88% were seen once. The source was peripheral blood, collected on day 0 of AZD1222 vaccination. Source of these receptors: an adult in good health.

The CDR3 coding sequence is TGTGCCAGCTCCCCGGACAGGGATGCCTATGGCTACACCTTC. This codes for CASSPDRDAYGYTF. V and J are TRBV18 and TRBJ1-2; 8 bases map to TRBD1. Germline lookup yields CDR1 KGHSH and CDR2 LQKENI. The CDR3 is 14 amino acids. V gave up 6 bases and J gave up 4 bases; unmatched junction bases: 7.

The chain combines TRBV18 with TRBJ1-3; 10 nucleotides agree with TRBD1. Germline V gene data show CDR1 as KGHSH and CDR2 as LQKENI. This CDR3 is built from 15 residues. Unmatched junction bases numbered 4, after V lost 5 bases and J lost 3 bases. The CDR3 region is CASSWDRGDGNTIYF. The CDR3 DNA follows: TGTGCCAGCTCATGGGACAGGGGCGATGGAAACACCATATATTTT. Full variable domain (remainder filled in from reference TRBV18 and TRBJ1-3): NAGVMQNPRHLVRRRGQEARLRCSPMKGHSHVYWYRQLPEEGLKFMVYLQKENIIDESGMPKERFSAEFPKEGPSILRIQQVVRGDSAAYFCASSWDRGDGNTIYFGEGSWLTVV.

The genes are TRBV10-2 and TRBJ1-3; D is unresolved. Germline V gene sequence: CDR1 WSHSY, CDR2 SAAADI. This CDR3 is 15 amino acids long. Trimming stripped 6 bases from V and 7 bases from J, with 19 bases between. CDR3 loop: CASSYDSPTVNTIYF. The CDR3 coding sequence is TGCGCCAGCAGCTACGATTCACCCACCGTGAACACCATATATTTT.

This clone was recorded once. Here the CDR3 reads CASSPGQSNQPQHF. DNA of the CDR3: TGTGCCAGTTCGCCGGGACAGAGCAATCAGCCCCAGCATTTT. V usage is TRBV19 and J usage is TRBJ1-5, with 7 bases lining up with TRBD1. CDR3 length: 14 residues. V was clipped by 8 bases and J by 1 base; unmatched bases: 5. The germline V gene encodes CDR1 LNHDA and CDR2 SQIVND (reference sequence).

This sequence joins TRBV2 and TRBJ2-1, with D unclear. The germline CDR1 and CDR2 sequences are SNHLY and FYNNEI. The CDR3 length is 14 residues. Trimming left V 2 bases short and J 4 bases short, with 9 bases between. CDR3 nucleotides: TGTGCCAGCAGTGAACTTACCAGGTACAATGAGCAGTTCTTC. Translated, it gives CASSELTRYNEQFF.

The J gene is TRBJ2-5, the V gene TRBV6-1; 9 bases line up with TRBD1. With V trimmed by 1 base and J by 5 bases, 11 bases remained unmatched. This CDR3 is 17 amino acids long. CDR1 and CDR2 (germline): MNHNS, SASEGT. CDR3 DNA sequence: TGTGCCAGCAGTGAAGAACATTGGGGACAGGGTAGGGAGACCCAGTACTTC. Translation gives CASSEEHWGQGRETQYF.

This chain connects TRBV6-2 or TRBV6-3 to TRBJ2-5; a possible D gene is TRBD1 (6 bases). The CDR3 loop spans 16 amino acids. Between the trimmed V and J ends, which lost 3 bases and 0 bases, there was a span of 14 bases. Germline-derived CDR1 and CDR2 are MNHEY and SVGEGT. The CDR3 nucleotides read TGTGCCAGCAGTTATTACGCCCAGGGGCACCAAGAGACCCAGTACTTC. This gives the protein CASSYYAQGHQETQYF.

This clone occurred once. This chain links TRBV19 with TRBJ2-1; a possible D gene is TRBD1 (5 bases). Germline V gives CDR1 LNHDA, CDR2 SQIVND (reference sequence). The CDR3 sequence is 14 residues long. Trimming cost V 8 bases and J 0 bases, with 11 bases left between them. Written as DNA, the CDR3 is TGTGCCAGTGCGCCAGGGAACTCCTACAATGAGCAGTTCTTC. Residues: CASAPGNSYNEQFF.

This chain connects TRBV28 to TRBJ1-2; D gene unclear. CDR3 length: 14 residues. The V and J ends lost 2 bases and 4 bases respectively, with 11 bases between them. Germline assignment: CDR1 MDHEN and CDR2 SYDVKM. Written as DNA, the CDR3 is TGTGCCAGCAGTTTAGAGACGATCCCCTATGGCTACACCTTC. Translation gives CASSLETIPYGYTF.

The chain uses TRBV6-6 and TRBJ1-2; a weak D match, TRBD1 (5 bases). V shed 7 bases and J shed 8 bases, with 14 bases lying between them. Per germline, CDR1 MNHNY and CDR2 SVGAGI (reference sequence). CDR3 length: 12 residues. The chain's CDR3 is CASMRQGKGYTF. The CDR3, as DNA: TGTGCCAGCATGAGGCAGGGAAAAGGCTACACCTTC.

In this sample, this clone turned up a few times. The same CDR3 also results from other DNA sequences found in this sample. J is TRBJ1-1 and V is TRBV5-1; 7 bases map to TRBD1. The ends lost 3 bases at V and 0 bases at J; junction bases unmatched: 2. Germline V lookup: CDR1 SGHRS, CDR2 YFSETQ. The CDR3 totals 14 residues. CDR3: CASSSGQLNTEAFF. Here the CDR3 DNA reads TGCGCCAGCAGCTCGGGACAGTTGAACACTGAAGCTTTCTTT.

V usage is TRBV6-2 or TRBV6-3 and J usage is TRBJ2-1, with D perhaps TRBD2 (6 bases). Germline V CDR1 and CDR2: MNHEY, SVGEGT. The CDR3 sequence is 19 residues long. Trimming shortened V by 0 bases and J by 8 bases, and 26 bases separated the two germline ends. The CDR3 sequence: CASSYSSGPGTGLGDEQFF. In nucleotides, the CDR3 is TGTGCCAGCAGTTACTCGAGTGGGCCAGGGACTGGTTTGGGTGATGAGCAGTTCTTC.

This rearrangement joins TRBV27 to TRBJ2-3, with 8 bases aligning to TRBD2. The J segment lost 2 bases and the V segment lost 2 bases, leaving 9 bases of the junction unmatched. From germline, CDR1 is MNHEY and CDR2 SMNVEV (reference sequence). This CDR3 contains 17 residues. The CDR3 spells CASSLKGGGTLTDTQYF. CDR3 sequence (DNA): TGTGCCAGCAGTTTAAAAGGCGGGGGGACCCTCACAGATACGCAGTATTTT.

This CDR3 is CASGPGESNQPQHF. The CDR3 DNA sequence: TGTGCCAGCGGCCCAGGGGAGAGCAATCAGCCCCAGCATTTT. This chain joins TRBV9 and TRBJ1-5, with D perhaps matching TRBD1 (6 bases). Germline lookup yields CDR1 SGDLS and CDR2 YYNGEE. Trimming took 7 bases from V and 1 from J, leaving 12 bases between them. The CDR3 runs to 14 residues.

The CDR3 loop is CASSEGQANEKLFF. Here the CDR3 DNA reads TGTGCCAGCAGCGAGGGACAGGCTAATGAAAAACTGTTTTTT. The gene calls are TRBV7-9 and TRBJ1-4, with 8 bases fitting TRBD1. The J segment lost 3 bases and the V segment lost 5 bases, leaving 2 bases of the junction unmatched. The CDR3 is made up of 14 amino acids. CDR1 and CDR2 from the germline V gene are SEHNR and FQNEAQ (reference sequence). Based on the CDR3 plus reference TRBV7-9 and TRBJ1-4, the full variable domain is DTGVSQNPRHKITKRGQNVTFRCDPISEHNRLYWYRQTLGQGPEFLTYFQNEAQLEKSRLLSDRFSAERPKGSFSTLEIQRTEQGDSAMYLCASSEGQANEKLFFGSGTQLSVL.

The J gene is TRBJ2-5, the V gene TRBV5-4; possible D gene TRBD2, 6 bases. This CDR3 is 14 amino acids long. Germline V CDR1 and CDR2: SGHNT, YYREEE (reference sequence). V was trimmed by 4 bases and J by 4 bases, leaving 14 bases between them. The CDR3 coding sequence is TGTGCCAGCAGCCGGGACTGGGTAGGAGAGACCCAGTACTTC. Its protein is CASSRDWVGETQYF.

CDR3 loop: CAINRGPNTEAFF. In nucleotides, the CDR3 is TGTGCCATAAACAGGGGGCCGAACACTGAAGCTTTCTTT. This chain connects TRBV28 to TRBJ1-1, with TRBD1 matching over 9 bases. In germline, CDR1 is MDHEN, CDR2 SYDVKM. J gave up 1 base and V 10 bases, and 4 bases lay outside the gene matches. The CDR3 runs 13 residues.

The rearrangement uses TRBV10-3 and TRBJ1-2; TRBD1 is a possible D gene (6 bases). V was shortened by 7 bases and J by 4 bases, with 16 bases between the two germline ends. Germline CDR1 ENHRY, CDR2 SYGVKD. This CDR3 comprises 14 residues. CDR3 sequence: CAITGEGGGYGYTF. The CDR3 region has the DNA TGTGCCATCACCGGAGAGGGAGGGGGCTATGGCTACACCTTC.

This chain uses TRBV2 with TRBJ2-5; TRBD2 matches at 8 bases. This CDR3 spans 14 amino acids. The trim removed 5 bases at V and 1 base at J, leaving 3 bases unmatched. Germline V lookup: CDR1 SNHLY, CDR2 FYNNEI. CDR3 sequence reads: CASSWAGGQETQYF. CDR3 in DNA: TGTGCCAGCAGTTGGGCGGGGGGCCAAGAGACCCAGTACTTC.

The chain employs TRBV7-2 and TRBJ1-4, with a tentative D call TRBD1 (6 bases). This CDR3 has 14 residues. The germline V gene has CDR1 SGHTA and CDR2 FQGNSA. Trimming stripped 1 base from V and 7 bases from J, with 10 bases between. CDR3 DNA sequence: TGTGCCAGCAGCTTAGTAGGGGGGACTGAAAAACTGTTTTTT. Amino acid sequence: CASSLVGGTEKLFF.

V is TRBV19 and J is TRBJ1-5, with D perhaps matching TRBD1 (6 bases). Deletions cut 6 bases from V and 3 bases from J, with 18 bases between. The CDR3 extends over 16 amino acids. Germline assignment: CDR1 LNHDA and CDR2 SQIVND (reference sequence). This chain's CDR3 is CASSPGTPSPNQPQHF. In DNA, the CDR3 is TGTGCCAGTAGCCCCGGGACACCAAGCCCCAATCAGCCCCAGCATTTT. The complete variable domain, with remaining parts taken from reference TRBV19 and TRBJ1-5, reads DGGITQSPKYLFRKEGQNVTLSCEQNLNHDAMYWYRQDPGQGLRLIYYSQIVNDFQKGDIAEGYSVSREKKESFPLTVTSAQKNPTAFYLCASSPGTPSPNQPQHFGDGTRLSIL.

This clone was seen just once. The V gene is TRBV5-6, the J gene TRBJ1-2; 7 bases map to TRBD1. V lost 4 bases, J lost 6 bases, and 6 bases stayed unmatched. The CDR3 spans 13 residues. The germline CDR1 and CDR2 sequences are SGHDT and YYEEEE. CDR3 DNA sequence: TGTGCCAGCAGCACCGGGACAGAGGATGGCTACACCTTC. Its protein product is CASSTGTEDGYTF. The variable domain in full, with the rest retrieved from reference TRBV5-6 and TRBJ1-2, is DAGVTQSPTHLIKTRGQQVTLRCSPKSGHDTVSWYQQALGQGPQFIFQYYEEEERQRGNFPDRFSGHQFPNYSSELNVNALLLGDSALYLCASSTGTEDGYTFGSGTRLTVV.

The rearrangement uses TRBV6-2 or TRBV6-3 and TRBJ1-6; D not resolved. Germline values: CDR1 MNHEY, CDR2 SVGEGT. V lost 3 bases, J lost 5 bases, and 14 bases lay in between. The CDR3 is 16 residues long. Here the CDR3 reads CASSYKWTRDNSPLHF. The CDR3 region has the DNA TGTGCCAGCAGTTATAAATGGACGCGGGATAATTCACCCCTCCACTTT.

The chain links TRBV28 to TRBJ1-1, with D possibly being TRBD1 (6 bases). The V end was cut by 2 bases, the J end by 1 base, with 11 bases between. The CDR3 loop spans 15 amino acids. Germline V gives CDR1 MDHEN, CDR2 SYDVKM. The DNA for the CDR3 is TGTGCCAGCAGTTTAGGTACGGACAGGAACACTGAAGCTTTCTTT. Translated: CASSLGTDRNTEAFF.

This clone was picked up a small number of times. The gene calls are TRBV7-6 and TRBJ1-5, with no clear D. Trimming stripped 5 bases from V and 0 bases from J, with 8 bases between. CDR3 length equals 14 residues. CDR1 is SGHVS and CDR2 is FNYEAQ in the germline V gene. CDR3 amino acids: CASSPAYSNQPQHF. The DNA for the CDR3 is TGTGCCAGCAGCCCCGCTTATAGCAATCAGCCCCAGCATTTT.